Listed below are T cell receptor beta chains from one sample, sequenced in a study of blood T cell repertoires in COVID-19. Profiling relied on immunoSEQ multiplex PCR, and the TCRdb table lists in-frame clones only, not all of them. The repertoire holds about 400,000 clones, with around nine tenths as singletons. The sequenced sample was peripheral blood. The source of these receptors is a woman aged 55-69 years with COVID-19, enrolled during active disease. Each CDR3 is given with its conserved first and last residue. A D gene is named only where the DNA matches it firmly. Rows give clone size only sometimes, using once, few, many, or a class for an expanded clone.

TRBV5-6,-,TRBJ1-5,-,CASSFGSNAFQPQHF,TGTGCCAGCAGCTTCGGTTCCAACGCCTTTCAGCCCCAGCATTTT
TRBV4-2,-,TRBJ2-7,TRBD2,CASSPGGTSYEQYF,TGTGCCAGCAGCCCCGGGGGGACTTCCTACGAGCAGTACTTC
TRBV20-1,-,TRBJ2-1,TRBD2,CSASPAGGYYNEQFF,TGCAGTGCTAGTCCAGCGGGGGGCTACTACAATGAGCAGTTCTTC
TRBV1,-,TRBJ2-2,-,CTSSPSQGGQAGELFF,TGCACCAGCAGCCCAAGCCAGGGGGGCCAGGCCGGGGAGCTGTTTTTT
TRBV6-1,-,TRBJ1-1,-,CASSEGLLSLTNTEAFF,TGTGCCAGCAGTGAAGGGCTCCTCTCCTTAACCAACACTGAAGCTTTCTTT
TRBV7-9,-,TRBJ1-1,-,CASSREANTEAFF,TGTGCCAGCAGCCGAGAGGCGAACACTGAAGCTTTCTTT
TRBV9,once,TRBJ2-3,TRBD1,CASSRWGQDGTDTQYF,TGTGCCAGCAGCCGGTGGGGACAGGATGGCACAGATACGCAGTATTTT
TRBV7-9,once,TRBJ1-4,-,CASSLDSNEKLFF,TGTGCCAGCAGCTTGGACAGTAATGAAAAACTGTTTTTT
TRBV13,-,TRBJ2-7,-,CASSLDRVEQYF,TGTGCCAGCAGCTTAGACAGGGTCGAGCAGTACTTC
TRBV11-2,-,TRBJ1-1,TRBD1,CASSLLGGMNTEAFF,TGTGCCAGCAGCTTATTAGGGGGCATGAACACTGAAGCTTTCTTT
TRBV28,-,TRBJ2-7,TRBD1,CASRSGQVSYEQYF,TGTGCCAGCAGGTCTGGACAGGTGTCCTACGAGCAGTACTTC
TRBV27,-,TRBJ2-7,-,CASSLTRRQNEQYF,TGTGCCAGCAGTTTGACTCGCCGGCAGAACGAGCAGTACTTC
TRBV6-5,few,TRBJ1-5,TRBD1,CASSYSNRGQPQHF,TGTGCCAGCAGTTACTCAAACAGGGGCCAGCCCCAGCATTTT
TRBV5-1,-,TRBJ1-6,-,CASSLGTRNSPLHF,TGCGCCAGCAGCCTAGGGACTCGAAATTCACCCCTCCACTTT
TRBV3-1/TRBV3-2,-,TRBJ2-1,TRBD1,CAIGTVFYNEQFF,TGTGCCATAGGGACAGTCTTCTACAATGAGCAGTTCTTC
TRBV12-5,-,TRBJ2-5,TRBD2,CASGFQTSGGGRAQTQYF,TGTGCTAGTGGTTTTCAGACTAGCGGGGGGGGTAGGGCCCAGACCCAGTACTTC
TRBV5-6,-,TRBJ2-7,TRBD2,CASSSGTSGANYYEQYF,TGTGCCAGCAGCTCCGGGACTAGCGGGGCCAACTACTACGAGCAGTACTTC
TRBV30,-,TRBJ2-5,TRBD1,CAWSPGQGGETQYF,TGTGCCTGGAGTCCTGGACAGGGTGGTGAGACCCAGTACTTC
TRBV6-2/TRBV6-3,-,TRBJ2-5,TRBD1,CASSYFTGGEETQYF,TGTGCCAGCAGTTACTTCACAGGGGGCGAGGAGACCCAGTACTTC
TRBV5-5,-,TRBJ1-2,TRBD1,CASSLGGQYYGYTF,TGTGCCAGCAGCTTAGGGGGACAGTACTATGGCTACACCTTC
TRBV30,few,TRBJ1-5,TRBD1,CAWSVDRDRGNQPQHF,TGTGCCTGGAGTGTCGACCGGGACAGGGGAAATCAGCCCCAGCATTTT
TRBV6-5,-,TRBJ1-1,TRBD1,CASSRYDRGNTEAFF,TGTGCCAGCAGTAGATACGACAGGGGGAACACTGAAGCTTTCTTT
TRBV30,-,TRBJ1-6,-,CAWRPPGAYNSPLHF,TGTGCCTGGAGGCCCCCAGGGGCATATAATTCACCCCTCCACTTT
TRBV13,-,TRBJ2-7,TRBD1,CASSHTGQGAYKTYEQYF,TGTGCCAGCAGCCACACAGGACAGGGGGCCTATAAGACCTACGAGCAGTACTTC
TRBV6-4,-,TRBJ2-7,TRBD2,CASSAETGGYYEQYF,TGTGCCAGCAGTGCGGAGACGGGGGGTTACTACGAGCAGTACTTC
TRBV19,-,TRBJ1-3,-,CASSTQVISGNTIYF,TGTGCCAGTAGTACTCAGGTCATCTCTGGAAACACCATATATTTT
TRBV7-9,-,TRBJ1-6,TRBD1,CASSLQGGSPLHF,TGTGCCAGCAGCTTGCAGGGGGGTTCACCCCTCCACTTT
TRBV19,-,TRBJ2-1,-,CASSTAGVDEQFF,TGTGCCAGTAGTACGGCAGGGGTGGATGAGCAGTTCTTC
TRBV7-8,-,TRBJ1-5,-,CASSLGAGLGNQPQHF,TGTGCCAGCAGCTTAGGGGCGGGCTTGGGCAATCAGCCCCAGCATTTT
TRBV18,-,TRBJ1-2,TRBD1,CASSQDREGYGYTF,TGTGCCAGCTCTCAGGACAGGGAGGGCTATGGCTACACCTTC
TRBV15,-,TRBJ1-1,-,CATRAGERNTEAFF,TGTGCCACCAGGGCAGGGGAGAGGAACACTGAAGCTTTCTTT